These 28 T cell receptor beta chains originate from one sample sequenced in a study of cytomegalovirus exposure and HLA in healthy donors. The PCR used 60 Vbeta and 13 Jbeta primers. The table came from immunoSEQ multiplex PCR; TCRdb's copy has only in-frame clones and leaves some out. Among about 140,000 clones, roughly 80% were seen once, and the ten largest hold around 3.4%. Sequencing was carried out using PBMCs. These receptor sequences come from a middle-aged man in good health and CMV-seronegative.

Here the CDR3 reads CASGLAAGTSIVGEQFF. The CDR3 region has the DNA TGTGCTAGTGGTTTGGCCGCCGGGACTAGCATTGTGGGGGAGCAGTTCTTC. V is TRBV12-5 and J is TRBJ2-1; 9 positions agree with TRBD2. The CDR3 totals 17 residues. Trimming took 1 base from V and 10 from J; bases not matched to a gene: 14. In germline, CDR1 is LGHNT, CDR2 FRNRAP.

The gene calls are TRBV5-1 and TRBJ2-1; D might be TRBD2 (6 bases). The germline V gene has CDR1 SGHRS and CDR2 YFSETQ. Trimming took off 3 bases at V and 9 bases at J, with 19 bases between the two ends. The length of the CDR3 is 15 residues. Here the CDR3 reads CASSSPDWGVGEQFF. The CDR3 region has the DNA TGCGCCAGCAGCTCCCCCGACTGGGGGGTCGGTGAGCAGTTCTTC.

V is TRBV14 and J is TRBJ1-5; D is perhaps TRBD1 (6 bases). The V gene's germline CDR1 is SGHDN and CDR2 FVKESK. The V end was cut by 0 bases, the J end by 2 bases, with 26 bases between. The CDR3 has 21 amino acids. Here the CDR3 reads CASSQDRRTARGRIGNQPQHF. The CDR3 nucleotides are TGTGCCAGCAGCCAAGACCGAAGGACAGCCAGGGGAAGGATAGGCAATCAGCCCCAGCATTTT.

There are a few counts of this clone. This chain joins TRBV5-1 and TRBJ1-4; 9 bases agree with TRBD1. The germline V gene encodes CDR1 SGHRS and CDR2 YFSETQ. V dropped 4 bases and J dropped 0; count of bases not matched to a gene: 4. The CDR3 is 16 residues long. This CDR3 is CASSVTGGTTNEKLFF. The DNA for the CDR3 is TGCGCCAGCAGCGTGACAGGGGGAACAACTAATGAAAAACTGTTTTTT.

The genes are TRBV19 and TRBJ2-2; no clear D gene. With 2 bases removed from V and 3 bases from J, the gap between germline ends came to 10 bases. This CDR3 is built from 15 residues. CDR1 LNHDA and CDR2 SQIVND come from the germline V gene (reference sequence). CDR3 residues: CASSILGRDTGELFF. CDR3 DNA: TGTGCCAGTAGTATATTGGGCAGAGACACCGGGGAGCTGTTTTTT.

The chain has TRBV5-1 and TRBJ2-3; TRBD1 agrees at 9 bases. The end of the DNA is better explained by TRBJ2-1, so the J call may be wrong. The CDR3 is made up of 16 amino acids. The germline V gene has CDR1 SGHRS and CDR2 YFSETQ. CDR3 loop: CASSLAPTGGYNEQFF. CDR3 nucleotides: TGCGCCAGCAGCTTGGCCCCGACAGGGGGCTACAATGAGCAGTTCTTC.

The CDR3 here is CASSLFTGQAISGNTIYF. CDR3 nucleotide sequence: TGCGCCAGCAGCCTATTTACGGGACAGGCGATCTCTGGAAACACCATATATTTT. This sequence joins TRBV5-1 and TRBJ1-3; 8 positions agree with TRBD1. Trimming cost V 4 bases and J 0 bases; bases outside gene matches: 12. This CDR3 is 18 amino acids long. Germline assignment: CDR1 SGHRS and CDR2 YFSETQ.

The rearrangement joins TRBV21-1 to TRBJ2-3; the D segment call TRBD1 is taken from the table without a DNA check. TRBV21-1 is a listed pseudogene. CDR3 length: 15 amino acids. The CDR3: CASSKEGGSTDTQYF. The CDR3 DNA reads TGTGCCAGCAGCAAAGAAGGGGGTAGCACAGATACGCAGTATTTT.

This chain joins TRBV6-5 and TRBJ2-3; D ambiguous. The V end was cut by 7 bases, the J end by 0 bases, with 5 bases between. The CDR3 is 12 residues long. The germline V gene has CDR1 MNHEY and CDR2 SVGAGI. In DNA, the CDR3 is TGTGCCAGCAAACAGAGCACAGATACGCAGTATTTT. It is translated as CASKQSTDTQYF.

The chain carries TRBV9 and TRBJ2-1; D is possibly TRBD2 (6 bases). V was clipped by 3 bases and J by 2 bases, with 15 bases between them. The CDR3 consists of 16 residues. Germline V gene sequence: CDR1 SGDLS, CDR2 YYNGEE. CDR3 in DNA: TGTGCCAGCAGCGCCCACTTCGGGGGTGCCTACAATGAGCAGTTCTTC. Translated, it gives CASSAHFGGAYNEQFF.

This clone was seen more than once but under ten times. Other DNA sequences in the same sample also yield this CDR3. The chain employs TRBV5-1 and TRBJ1-1; the D gene is possibly TRBD1 (5 bases). The germline V gene encodes CDR1 SGHRS and CDR2 YFSETQ. The CDR3 contains 13 residues. Trimming stripped 0 bases from V and 4 bases from J, with 7 bases between. CDR3 protein: CASSLAQGTEAFF. The CDR3 DNA reads TGCGCCAGCAGCTTGGCTCAGGGCACTGAAGCTTTCTTT.

This clone appeared a few times. The chain has TRBV4-2 and TRBJ1-2, with 7 bases fitting TRBD1. V shed 4 bases and J 6 bases; nucleotides not matched to a gene: 8. Per the germline V gene, CDR1 is LGHNA and CDR2 is YNFKEQ. This CDR3 region has 14 residues. Here the CDR3 reads CASSLQGVEDGYTF. As DNA, the CDR3 is TGTGCCAGCAGCCTGCAGGGGGTTGAGGATGGCTACACCTTC.

This clone was observed a handful of times. V is TRBV4-2 and J is TRBJ1-1; 9 bases map to TRBD1. V shed 0 bases, J shed 3 bases, and the junction held 2 bases outside the gene matches. The CDR3 has 15 amino acids. Germline CDR1 reads LGHNA; CDR2 reads YNFKEQ. As DNA, the CDR3 is TGTGCCAGCAGCCAAGATGACAGGGGGGACACTGAAGCTTTCTTT. This gives the protein CASSQDDRGDTEAFF.

The gene calls are TRBV6-1 and TRBJ1-2; D gene unclear. The germline CDR1 and CDR2 sequences are MNHNS and SASEGT. Trimming took off 2 bases at V and 2 bases at J, with 9 bases between the two ends. The CDR3 totals 14 residues. The CDR3 spells CASSEWNRNYGYTF. The CDR3 bases are TGTGCCAGCAGTGAATGGAACAGAAACTATGGCTACACCTTC.

This chain links TRBV28 with TRBJ1-3; D gene unclear. Trimming removed 4 bases at V and 4 bases at J, with 11 bases between. Germline CDR1 MDHEN, CDR2 SYDVKM. The length of the CDR3 is 14 residues. This CDR3 reads CASSSRAGGNTIYF. CDR3 nucleotide sequence: TGTGCCAGCAGTTCGCGCGCCGGGGGAAACACCATATATTTT.

This clone was seen more than once but under ten times. The V call is TRBV4-2, the J call TRBJ1-5; D ambiguous. Trimming pared 2 bases from V and 5 bases from J, leaving 13 bases between. The CDR3 spans 15 residues. Germline-derived CDR1 and CDR2 are LGHNA and YNFKEQ. The CDR3 region is CASSQRGSSDQPQHF. CDR3 DNA: TGTGCCAGCAGCCAACGAGGTTCGTCGGATCAGCCCCAGCATTTT.

The chain recombines TRBV29-1 with TRBJ2-1; 9 bases are shared with TRBD1. Germline CDR1 reads SQVTM; CDR2 reads ANQGSEA. The CDR3 runs to 15 residues. V shed 3 bases, J shed 6 bases, and the junction held 9 bases outside the gene matches. DNA for the CDR3: TGCAGCGTTGATCCACAGGGGGCGAGCGGCAATGAGCAGTTCTTC. This encodes CSVDPQGASGNEQFF.

The J gene is TRBJ2-7, the V gene TRBV5-1, with a weak D call TRBD2 (7 bases). Trimming took 0 bases from V and 5 from J, leaving 12 bases between them. The germline gives CDR1 SGHRS, CDR2 YFSETQ. This CDR3 has 14 residues. Here the CDR3 reads CASSLVAGADEQYF. The CDR3 DNA reads as TGCGCCAGCAGCTTGGTCGCGGGGGCAGACGAGCAGTACTTC.

V gene TRBV6-6 combines with J gene TRBJ1-5; 11 nucleotides line up with TRBD1. Germline lookup yields CDR1 MNHNY and CDR2 SVGAGI (reference sequence). V lost 6 bases to trimming and J lost 6 bases; unmatched junction nucleotides: 4. This CDR3 has 14 residues. The CDR3 protein is CASSGQGAGQPQHF. The DNA for the CDR3 is TGTGCCAGCAGCGGACAGGGGGCGGGTCAGCCCCAGCATTTT.

DNA of the CDR3: TGTGCCAGCAGTTTAGAACCGGGAACTTCACCCCTCCACTTT. This gives the protein CASSLEPGTSPLHF. V gene TRBV27 combines with J gene TRBJ1-6, with no clear D. CDR1 is MNHEY, CDR2 SMNVEV, per germline (reference sequence). The V end was cut by 2 bases, the J end by 9 bases, with 11 bases between. This CDR3 comprises 14 residues.

Comments on this clone: At one boundary the junction diverges from the germline segment, which might be a read error. The chain links TRBV7-9 to TRBJ1-1; 9 nucleotides agree with TRBD1. Looked up from germline, CDR1 is SEHNR and CDR2 is FQNEAQ (reference sequence). This CDR3 spans 19 amino acids. The CDR3 sequence is CSSSSLSYDRGWGNTEAFF. In nucleotides, the CDR3 is TGTTCCAGCAGCTCTCTGAGTTACGACAGGGGGTGGGGGAACACTGAAGCTTTCTTT.

V and J are TRBV25-1 and TRBJ2-7; TRBD1 matches 8 bases. Germline CDR1 reads MGHDK; CDR2 reads SYGVNS. The CDR3 runs to 13 residues. J lost 4 bases, V lost 5 bases, and 4 bases had no gene match. In DNA form, the CDR3 reads TGTGCCAGCAGTCCCGGGACAGGATACGAGCAGTACTTC. This translates into CASSPGTGYEQYF.

This chain uses TRBV9 with TRBJ2-2; 9 bases are shared with TRBD1. The CDR3 consists of 15 residues. Germline CDR1 reads SGDLS; CDR2 reads YYNGEE. J lost 2 bases, V lost 6 bases, and 5 bases had no gene match. The CDR3 sequence: CASTGDRANTGELFF. As DNA, the CDR3 is TGTGCCAGCACCGGGGACAGGGCCAACACCGGGGAGCTGTTTTTT.

This clone was detected once. The chain couples TRBV7-9 to TRBJ2-7, with a weak D call TRBD2 (5 bases). Germline CDR1 and CDR2: SEHNR and FQNEAQ (reference sequence). The CDR3 extends over 15 amino acids. The V gene lost 2 bases and the J gene lost 2 bases, with 13 bases spanning the gap. CDR3 in amino acids: CASSLIMSGTYEQYF. Here the CDR3 DNA reads TGTGCCAGCAGCTTAATTATGAGCGGAACCTACGAGCAGTACTTC.

The chain couples TRBV9 to TRBJ2-6; no firm D call. The CDR3 has 17 amino acids. Germline assignment: CDR1 SGDLS and CDR2 YYNGEE. Trimming removed 0 bases from V and 0 bases from J, with 10 bases in between. For the CDR3, the DNA is TGTGCCAGCAGCGTAGCCCACCAGAACTCTGGGGCCAACGTCCTGACTTTC. This gives the protein CASSVAHQNSGANVLTF.

V usage is TRBV5-4 and J usage is TRBJ2-5, with D possibly being TRBD1 (6 bases). V was pared by 6 bases and J by 6 bases, with 18 bases between. CDR1 is SGHNT and CDR2 is YYREEE in the germline V gene (reference sequence). The CDR3 runs to 14 residues. In DNA, the CDR3 is TGTGCCAGCATGGACAAACAGGGTGGGAAGACCCAGTACTTC. Its translation is CASMDKQGGKTQYF.

This clone appeared a few times. The chain combines TRBV5-5 with TRBJ1-2; 8 bases fit TRBD1. J lost 4 bases, V lost 4 bases, and 12 bases had no gene match. CDR3 length: 16 amino acids. Germline V CDR1 and CDR2: SGHKS, YYEKEE (reference sequence). The CDR3 sequence is CASSRTPGGLGYGYTF. The CDR3 region has the DNA TGTGCCAGCAGCCGGACCCCAGGGGGCCTCGGCTATGGCTACACCTTC.

This clone came up a few times. The V gene is TRBV2, the J gene TRBJ1-1; perhaps TRBD1 as D (5 bases). CDR1 SNHLY and CDR2 FYNNEI come from the germline V gene. V was clipped by 7 bases and J by 2 bases, with 20 bases between them. CDR3 length: 16 amino acids. This CDR3 reads CASIAGGGARNTEAFF. CDR3 bases: TGTGCCAGCATCGCCGGAGGAGGGGCCAGAAACACTGAAGCTTTCTTT.